This T cell receptor beta chain was found in a study of radiotherapy plus CTLA-4 blockade in lung cancer. As for the study in general: Objective responses were seen in around 19% of patients, disease control in about 30%.

In germline, CDR1 is MNHEY, CDR2 SMNVEV (reference sequence). Trimming shortened V by 5 bases and J by 6 bases, and 14 bases separated the two germline ends. The CDR3 runs to 13 residues. Method: immunoSEQ multiplex PCR; TCRdb's copy keeps in-frame clones and lacks some. The repertoire includes some 64,000 clones, 60% to 80% of them detected once, and around a sixth sits in the top ten. About this clone: Its antigen is as yet unknown.

Study-wide findings and caveats: Clones derived from tumor TCRs expanded in blood after radiotherapy plus ipilimumab. Reported findings show early blood T cell clone dynamics, with interferon-beta, best predicted response.

CTLA-4 blockade with ipilimumab, together with focal radiation, was given to patients with chemo-refractory metastatic non-small-cell lung cancer. The sequence was collected from a human donor with non-small cell lung cancer whose response to radiotherapy plus ipilimumab could not be evaluated. Some clones in this sample may be carry-over from other donors' samples. Sequenced here: peripheral blood, sampled from a patient treated with radiotherapy plus ipilimumab. This chain joins TRBV27 and TRBJ2-7, with D perhaps TRBD2 (7 bases). This CDR3 is CASSEAGALEQYF. The DNA of the CDR3 is TGTGCCAGCAGTGAGGCGGGGGCCCTCGAGCAGTACTTC.